This T cell receptor (beta chain) was identified in a study of response to subunit inactivated influenza vaccine. TCRdb fed the RT-PCR reads into MiXCR, producing one record per CDR3 protein. The table records more than 500,000 distinct CDR3 sequences, 11% of them present only once. Trimming cost V 5 bases and J 7 bases; bases outside gene matches: 15. Germline V gene sequence: CDR1 SQVTM, CDR2 ANQGSEA. The CDR3 contains 18 residues. This clonotype has ten or more counts. Another study also made use of these data, one on T cells expressing NK-cell markers. That publication notes: The TCR beta cDNA came from 5'RACE template switching with UMIs. According to the study, TCR beta repertoires originated from sorted CD3+CD56+NKG2C+, CD3+CD56+NKG2C- and CD3+CD56-NKG2C+ T cells. Of CD8+ T cells, about 1.0-8% belonged to dominant NKG2C+ clonotypes in several donors. The CD3+CD56-NKG2C+ fraction of a few donors was likewise dominated by these clonotypes.

The TCR comes from a man over 45 who received an inactivated influenza vaccine. The chain employs TRBV29-1 and TRBJ2-1, with TRBD2 matching 15 bases. Source: PBMCs from blood, taken on the day of vaccination. CDR3 sequence: CSVKGTSGRSTLINEQFF. The CDR3 DNA reads as TGCAGCGTTAAGGGGACTAGCGGGAGGTCGACTCTGATAAATGAGCAGTTCTTC.